These 17 T cell receptor beta chains were sequenced from one sample in a study of shared T cell receptors in the human thymus. Data came from immunoSEQ multiplex PCR; TCRdb stores just in-frame clones and leaves some out. There are about 730,000 clones in the sample; 80% to 90% occur only once, and around 0.0099% lies in the top ten. These sequences were also reported in another study, on human thymus T cells.

Sequencing was done on a sample of thymocytes. The receptors shown here come from a girl younger than two with a congenital heart defect.

Notes on this clone: Other DNA sequences in the same sample also yield this CDR3. This chain links TRBV6-5 with TRBJ1-2; 10 bases match TRBD1. Per germline, CDR1 MNHEY and CDR2 SVGAGI. CDR3 length: 13 amino acids. V dropped 5 bases and J dropped 4; count of bases not matched to a gene: 1. The CDR3 protein is CASSRDRGYGYTF. DNA for the CDR3: TGTGCCAGCAGTAGGGACAGGGGCTATGGCTACACCTTC.

The genes are TRBV7-9 and TRBJ2-2; no clear D gene. Germline values: CDR1 SEHNR, CDR2 FQNEAQ (reference sequence). Trimming stripped 1 base from V and 5 bases from J, with 5 bases between. There are 13 residues in the CDR3. DNA for the CDR3: TGTGCCAGCAGCTTAGTCAGGACCGGGGAGCTGTTTTTT. It yields the protein CASSLVRTGELFF. Using reference TRBV7-9 and TRBJ2-2 for the parts outside the CDR3, the full variable domain is DTGVSQNPRHKITKRGQNVTFRCDPISEHNRLYWYRQTLGQGPEFLTYFQNEAQLEKSRLLSDRFSAERPKGSFSTLEIQRTEQGDSAMYLCASSLVRTGELFFGEGSRLTVL.

This sequence joins TRBV4-1 and TRBJ2-7; weak D call: TRBD1 (7 bases). The germline gives CDR1 MGHRA, CDR2 YSYEKL. The CDR3 totals 14 residues. Trimming removed 0 bases at V and 5 bases at J, with 11 bases between. The CDR3 DNA is TGCGCCAGCAGCCAAGAGGCCAGGGGGGACGAGCAGTACTTC. It yields the protein CASSQEARGDEQYF.

The chain employs TRBV5-1 and TRBJ2-7, with D tentatively TRBD2 (7 bases). Germline values: CDR1 SGHRS, CDR2 YFSETQ. V was cut by 3 bases and J by 3 bases, with 28 bases left in between. The length of the CDR3 is 19 residues. The CDR3 sequence: CASSYTGTPGNWEGYEQYF. The CDR3 DNA reads as TGCGCCAGCAGCTATACCGGGACACCGGGAAATTGGGAGGGCTACGAGCAGTACTTC.

CDR3 coding DNA: TGTGCCAGCAGTGAAGCCCCGGGAGCGGGCAGGGAGGGCACAGATACGCAGTATTTT. Protein product: CASSEAPGAGREGTDTQYF. The V call is TRBV6-1, the J call TRBJ2-3; a weak D match, TRBD2 (6 bases). From germline, CDR1 is MNHNS and CDR2 SASEGT. The V end was cut by 0 bases, the J end by 1 base, with 20 bases between. There are 19 residues in the CDR3.

The chain links TRBV6-1 to TRBJ1-5, with no clear D. Trimming stripped 2 bases from V and 5 bases from J, with 22 bases between. Germline CDR1 reads MNHNS; CDR2 reads SASEGT. The CDR3 runs to 18 residues. The CDR3 DNA reads TGTGCCAGCAGTGAAATTATCGCCCTAAGATTGTGTGATCAGCCCCAGCATTTT. Translated: CASSEIIALRLCDQPQHF.

V gene TRBV5-5 combines with J gene TRBJ1-2; TRBD1 matches 10 bases. With V trimmed by 3 bases and J by 4 bases, 9 bases remained unmatched. This CDR3 spans 16 amino acids. Germline V gene sequence: CDR1 SGHKS, CDR2 YYEKEE (reference sequence). This CDR3 is CASSWGQGPKIYGYTF. The CDR3 nucleotides are TGTGCCAGCAGCTGGGGACAGGGGCCGAAAATCTATGGCTACACCTTC.

The chain couples TRBV27 to TRBJ2-5; TRBD2 aligns across 8 bases. Germline V gene lookup returns CDR1 MNHEY and CDR2 SMNVEV (reference sequence). Trimming removed 5 bases from V and 1 base from J; junction bases left unmatched: 12. The CDR3 loop spans 17 amino acids. CDR3 amino acids: CASSTPGTSGRQETQYF. The CDR3 bases are TGTGCCAGCAGTACGCCCGGGACTAGTGGCCGCCAAGAGACCCAGTACTTC.

The chain carries TRBV5-6 and TRBJ2-7; D ambiguous. The CDR3 has 15 residues. Trimming took off 4 bases at V and 0 bases at J, with 14 bases between the two ends. CDR1 is SGHDT, CDR2 YYEEEE, per germline. CDR3 residues: CASSPAHRTSYEQYF. The CDR3 bases are TGTGCCAGCAGCCCGGCACACAGAACCTCCTACGAGCAGTACTTC.

This sequence joins TRBV5-1 and TRBJ2-7; D call uncertain. The CDR3 has 15 residues. Trimming stripped 0 bases from V and 2 bases from J, with 12 bases between. Germline values: CDR1 SGHRS, CDR2 YFSETQ. The DNA for the CDR3 is TGCGCCAGCAGCTTGGTGCACTCCCCCCCCTACGAGCAGTACTTC. Translated, it gives CASSLVHSPPYEQYF.

The V and J genes are TRBV6-5 and TRBJ1-1; a weak D match, TRBD1 (5 bases). Looked up from germline, CDR1 is MNHEY and CDR2 is SVGAGI. CDR3 length: 16 residues. Trimming shortened V by 2 bases and J by 0 bases, and 13 bases separated the two germline ends. The CDR3 region is CASSYESGAVNTEAFF. The CDR3 bases are TGTGCCAGCAGTTACGAGAGTGGGGCAGTGAACACTGAAGCTTTCTTT.

This clone was observed a handful of times. The rearrangement joins TRBV6-1 to TRBJ1-5; D gene unclear. The ends were cut back, 0 bases at V and 2 bases at J, with 8 bases in the middle. The CDR3 has 15 residues. CDR1 and CDR2 (germline): MNHNS, SASEGT. CDR3 sequence: CASSEASGGNQPQHF. The CDR3 bases are TGTGCCAGCAGTGAAGCGTCCGGGGGCAATCAGCCCCAGCATTTT.

In its sample, this clone was seen a few times. This chain joins TRBV7-6 and TRBJ2-5; the D gene is possibly TRBD2 (5 bases). The V and J ends lost 5 bases and 0 bases respectively, with 16 bases between them. Per the germline V gene, CDR1 is SGHVS and CDR2 is FNYEAQ. This CDR3 is built from 16 residues. This CDR3 is CASSRRSGEYQETQYF. DNA of the CDR3: TGTGCCAGCAGCCGAAGGAGCGGAGAGTACCAAGAGACCCAGTACTTC. The variable domain in full, completed from reference TRBV7-6 and TRBJ2-5, reads GAGVSQSPRYKVTKRGQDVALRCDPISGHVSLYWYRQALGQGPEFLTYFNYEAQQDKSGLPNDRFSAERPEGSISTLTIQRTEQRDSAMYRCASSRRSGEYQETQYFGPGTRLLVL.

In its sample, this clone was seen once. V usage is TRBV15 and J usage is TRBJ2-7; TRBD2 might be the D (5 bases). The germline V gene has CDR1 LNHNV and CDR2 YYDKDF (reference sequence). V was cut by 0 bases and J by 7 bases, with 7 bases left in between. This CDR3 is 12 amino acids long. CDR3: CATSRDGKEQYF. In DNA, the CDR3 is TGTGCCACCAGCAGAGACGGGAAGGAGCAGTACTTC.

The rearrangement uses TRBV27 and TRBJ1-1, with TRBD1 matching over 10 bases. Germline V gives CDR1 MNHEY, CDR2 SMNVEV (reference sequence). J was trimmed by 2 bases and V by 5 bases; bases with no gene match: 17. CDR3 size: 19 residues. CDR3 nucleotide sequence: TGTGCCAGCAGTGCGGGACTCCGTGGACAGGGGGGAAGCAACACTGAAGCTTTCTTT. It is translated as CASSAGLRGQGGSNTEAFF.

This chain uses TRBV11-2 with TRBJ2-4; possibly TRBD1 for D (6 bases). The V gene's germline CDR1 is SGHAT and CDR2 FQNNGV. The V end lost 2 bases, the J end lost 0 bases, and 11 bases lay between the germline ends. The CDR3 contains 16 residues. CDR3 sequence (DNA): TGTGCCAGCAGCTTACGCTCAGGGGTAGCCAAAAACATTCAGTACTTC. Protein sequence: CASSLRSGVAKNIQYF.

The chain recombines TRBV4-3 with TRBJ1-6; a possible D gene is TRBD1 (6 bases). Trimming cost V 2 bases and J 9 bases, with 29 bases left between them. The CDR3 is 20 residues long. Germline V gives CDR1 LGHNA, CDR2 YSLEER. In DNA, the CDR3 is TGCGCCAGCAGCCAATTAGGCGGGGGGACACCCTCTCATCCCCGTTCACCCCTCCACTTT. Translated, it gives CASSQLGGGTPSHPRSPLHF.